These 11 T cell receptor beta chains were all obtained from the same sample, sequenced in a study of PD-L1 blockade in urothelial cancer. The protocol was immunoSEQ multiplex PCR, while the TCRdb copy is restricted to in-frame clones and leaves out a portion. The data hold under 30,000 clones, with about 89% observed a single time. The material was PBMCs, obtained around atezolizumab (anti-PD-L1) treatment. Receptor source: a man aged 50-59 years with urothelial cancer.

The rearrangement joins TRBV30 to TRBJ2-1; 9 nucleotides align to TRBD1. Germline CDR1 reads GTSNPN; CDR2 reads SVGIG (reference sequence). The CDR3 extends over 15 amino acids. J was trimmed by 6 bases and V by 0 bases; bases with no gene match: 6. The CDR3 bases are TGTGCCTGGAGTGTTGGGACAGGGATCTCCAATGAGCAGTTCTTC. It is translated as CAWSVGTGISNEQFF.

The chain has TRBV27 and TRBJ2-5; D possibly corresponds to TRBD2 (7 bases). The DNA end is a closer match to TRBJ2-7, so the J assignment may be wrong. This CDR3 has 15 amino acids. CDR1 and CDR2 (germline): MNHEY, SMNVEV (reference sequence). CDR3 residues: CASSLRGPLSGEQYF. The CDR3 DNA is TGTGCCAGCAGTTTGCGGGGGCCCCTAAGTGGCGAGCAGTACTTC.

The CDR3 nucleotides read TGTGCCAGCAGCCCTTGGACTCCCCCTTTTTCTCGTGAGCAGTTCTTC. This codes for CASSPWTPPFSREQFF. V is TRBV5-4 and J is TRBJ2-1, with TRBD2 as a possible D gene (5 bases). This CDR3 is built from 16 residues. Germline V gene sequence: CDR1 SGHNT, CDR2 YYREEE (reference sequence). Deletions cut 4 bases from V and 9 bases from J, with 23 bases between.

This clone appeared a single time. The rearrangement links TRBV19 to TRBJ2-7, with 10 bases matching TRBD1. The length of the CDR3 is 13 residues. Germline lookup yields CDR1 LNHDA and CDR2 SQIVND (reference sequence). V was clipped by 9 bases and J by 3 bases; unmatched bases: 5. CDR3 sequence: CASGTGAIYEQYF. The CDR3 DNA is TGTGCCAGCGGGACAGGGGCTATCTACGAGCAGTACTTC.

The CDR3 sequence: CASSLKGPEAFF. CDR3 bases: TGTGCCAGCAGCTTGAAGGGGCCCGAAGCTTTCTTT. This chain uses TRBV7-9 with TRBJ1-1; TRBD1 might be the D (5 bases). The CDR3 loop spans 12 amino acids. In germline, CDR1 is SEHNR, CDR2 FQNEAQ (reference sequence). The ends were cut back, 3 bases at V and 8 bases at J, with 10 bases in the middle. Supplemented by reference TRBV7-9 and TRBJ1-1, the full variable domain reads DTGVSQNPRHKITKRGQNVTFRCDPISEHNRLYWYRQTLGQGPEFLTYFQNEAQLEKSRLLSDRFSAERPKGSFSTLEIQRTEQGDSAMYLCASSLKGPEAFFGQGTRLTVV.

The rearrangement links TRBV28 to TRBJ2-7, with D tentatively TRBD1 (6 bases). V was cut by 6 bases and J by 5 bases, with 11 bases left in between. CDR3 length: 12 amino acids. Germline V gene data show CDR1 as MDHEN and CDR2 as SYDVKM. The CDR3 loop reads CASRQGNHEQYF. In DNA, the CDR3 is TGTGCCAGCAGGCAGGGGAACCACGAGCAGTACTTC.

This clone was seen only a few times. J is TRBJ2-7 and V is TRBV11-2; tentatively, D is TRBD2 (7 bases). Germline assignment: CDR1 SGHAT and CDR2 FQNNGV. CDR3 length: 15 amino acids. V was pared by 5 bases and J by 9 bases, with 23 bases between. CDR3 residues: CASSPSRGGGLGQYF. CDR3 sequence (DNA): TGTGCCAGCAGCCCTAGCAGAGGGGGAGGGCTTGGGCAGTACTTC.

This sequence joins TRBV10-3 and TRBJ1-3, with D perhaps matching TRBD1 (5 bases). CDR3 size: 13 residues. CDR1 ENHRY and CDR2 SYGVKD come from the germline V gene. Trimming stripped 7 bases from V and 3 bases from J, with 10 bases between. CDR3: CAIIGQGGNTIYF. The DNA for the CDR3 is TGTGCCATCATAGGGCAGGGTGGAAACACCATATATTTT.

The gene calls are TRBV30 and TRBJ2-2; 12 bases agree with TRBD2. Germline loops: CDR1 GTSNPN, CDR2 SVGIG (reference sequence). This CDR3 region has 19 residues. The junction had 15 bases not matched to a gene; V was cut back by 7 bases and J by 0 bases. Here the CDR3 reads CAFPSPRTSGVANTGELFF. For the CDR3, the DNA is TGTGCCTTCCCAAGCCCGAGGACTAGCGGGGTTGCGAACACCGGGGAGCTGTTTTTT.

The J gene is TRBJ1-1, the V gene TRBV14; D may be TRBD1 (5 bases). V dropped 1 base and J dropped 5 bases, with 11 bases sitting between them. Germline V gene sequence: CDR1 SGHDN, CDR2 FVKESK. This CDR3 comprises 14 residues. This CDR3 is CASSQVGLGTEAFF. The CDR3 nucleotides are TGTGCCAGCAGCCAAGTGGGGCTAGGAACTGAAGCTTTCTTT.

V gene TRBV7-6 combines with J gene TRBJ1-6; no definite D call. The V and J ends lost 1 base and 12 bases respectively, with 10 bases between them. Germline V gives CDR1 SGHVS, CDR2 FNYEAQ. This CDR3 comprises 13 residues. Here the CDR3 DNA reads TGTGCCAGCAGCTTAGGGCACCTCAAACCCCTCCACTTT. Its protein is CASSLGHLKPLHF.